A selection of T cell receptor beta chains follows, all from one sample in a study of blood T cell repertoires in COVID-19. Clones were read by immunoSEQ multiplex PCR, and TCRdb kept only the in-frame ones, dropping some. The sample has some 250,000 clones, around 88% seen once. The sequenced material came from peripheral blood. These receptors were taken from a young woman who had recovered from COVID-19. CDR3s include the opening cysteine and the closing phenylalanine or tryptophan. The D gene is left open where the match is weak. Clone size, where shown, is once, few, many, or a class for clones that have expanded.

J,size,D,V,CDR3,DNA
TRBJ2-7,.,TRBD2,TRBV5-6,CASSLGGGGLTYEQYF,TGTGCCAGCAGCTTGGGTGGCGGGGGGCTCACCTACGAGCAGTACTTC
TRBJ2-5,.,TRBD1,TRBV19,CASSTIITGEETQYF,TGTGCCAGTAGTACGATAATCACAGGGGAAGAGACCCAGTACTTC
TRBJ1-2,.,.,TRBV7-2,CASSLTTGTPLYGYTF,TGTGCCAGCAGCCTGACGACCGGGACACCACTCTATGGCTACACCTTC
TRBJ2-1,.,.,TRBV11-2,CASSFMNEQFF,TGTGCCAGCAGCTTTATGAATGAGCAGTTCTTC
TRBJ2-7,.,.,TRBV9,CASSVDWAGGGMYF,TGTGCCAGCAGCGTAGACTGGGCAGGGGGAGGTATGTACTTC
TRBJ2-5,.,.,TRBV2,CASSPVGARETQYF,TGTGCCAGCAGCCCTGTTGGGGCTAGAGAGACCCAGTACTTC
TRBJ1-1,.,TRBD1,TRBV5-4,CASSVDRGQGEAFF,TGTGCCAGCAGCGTCGACAGGGGGCAGGGTGAAGCTTTCTTT
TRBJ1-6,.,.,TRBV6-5,CASTRRSSYNSPLHF,TGTGCCAGCACGAGAAGGAGCTCCTATAATTCACCCCTCCACTTT
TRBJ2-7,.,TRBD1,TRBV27,CASSAYRGAAEQYF,TGTGCCAGCAGTGCCTACAGGGGAGCCGCCGAGCAGTACTTC
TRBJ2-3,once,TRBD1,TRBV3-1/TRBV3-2,CASTKTGGPTDTQYF,TGTGCCAGCACCAAGACAGGGGGGCCCACAGATACGCAGTATTTT
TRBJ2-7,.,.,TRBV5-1,CASSLDYPREQYF,TGCGCCAGCAGCTTGGACTATCCGCGCGAGCAGTACTTC
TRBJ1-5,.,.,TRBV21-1,CASSNRQGNQPQHF,TGTGCCAGCAGCAATCGACAGGGCAATCAGCCCCAGCATTTT
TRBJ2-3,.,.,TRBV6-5,CASRADSSSTDTQYF,TGTGCCAGCCGGGCAGACAGCTCTAGCACAGATACGCAGTATTTT
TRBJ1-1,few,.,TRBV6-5,CASSYTSNTEAFF,TGTGCCAGCAGTTACACATCTAACACTGAAGCTTTCTTT
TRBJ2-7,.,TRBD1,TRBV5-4,CASSLQGASYEQYF,TGTGCCAGCAGCTTACAGGGGGCTTCCTACGAGCAGTACTTC
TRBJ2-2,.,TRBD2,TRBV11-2,CASSSPRSGLAPGELFF,TGTGCCAGCAGCTCCCCCCGGTCGGGACTAGCTCCCGGGGAGCTGTTTTTT
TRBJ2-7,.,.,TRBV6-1,CASSEASMMTGNVMFF,TGTGCCAGCAGTGAAGCCTCAATGATGACAGGTAACGTGATGTTCTTC
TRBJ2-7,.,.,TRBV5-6,CASSSSGEQYF,TGTGCCAGCAGCTCATCAGGGGAGCAGTACTTC
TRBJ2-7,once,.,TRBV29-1,CSVYGGRWYF,TGCAGCGTTTATGGGGGCAGGTGGTACTTC
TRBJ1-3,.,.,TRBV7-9,CASSLERELTGNTIYF,TGTGCCAGCAGCTTGGAACGGGAACTGACTGGAAACACCATATATTTT
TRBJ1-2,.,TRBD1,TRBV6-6,CASRAWTGGGLSGYTF,TGTGCCAGCAGAGCCTGGACAGGGGGCGGGTTAAGTGGCTACACCTTC
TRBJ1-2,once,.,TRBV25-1,CASSGTLYGYTF,TGTGCCAGCAGCGGGACATTATATGGCTACACCTTC
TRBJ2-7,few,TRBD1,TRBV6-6,CASSRDRVIDEQYF,TGTGCCAGCAGTCGAGACAGGGTCATAGACGAGCAGTACTTC
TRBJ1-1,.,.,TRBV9,CASSATSGSPEAFF,TGTGCCAGCAGCGCAACAAGTGGGAGCCCTGAAGCTTTCTTT
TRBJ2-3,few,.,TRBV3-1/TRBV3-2,CASSQGIGGPDTQYF,TGTGCCAGCAGCCAAGGAATCGGGGGACCAGATACGCAGTATTTT
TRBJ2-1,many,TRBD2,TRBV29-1,CSVLGGASYNEQFF,TGCAGCGTTCTCGGGGGGGCCTCCTACAATGAGCAGTTCTTC
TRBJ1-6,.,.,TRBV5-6,CASSLAAGDNSPLHF,TGTGCCAGCAGCTTGGCCGCCGGGGATAATTCACCCCTCCACTTT
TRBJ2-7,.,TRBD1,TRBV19,CASSITGGSYEQYF,TGTGCCAGTAGTATTACAGGGGGCTCCTACGAGCAGTACTTC
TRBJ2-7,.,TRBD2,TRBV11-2,CASSFGLAGYEQYF,TGTGCCAGCAGCTTCGGGCTAGCGGGGTACGAGCAGTACTTC
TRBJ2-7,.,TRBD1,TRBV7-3,CASSKRQGPAPYEQYF,TGTGCCAGCAGCAAACGACAGGGCCCGGCCCCCTACGAGCAGTACTTC
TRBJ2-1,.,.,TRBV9,CASSVAGDHVYNEQFF,TGTGCCAGCAGCGTAGCCGGGGATCATGTATACAATGAGCAGTTCTTC
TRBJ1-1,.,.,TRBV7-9,CASSPQLMNTEAFF,TGTGCCAGCAGCCCACAGCTCATGAACACTGAAGCTTTCTTT
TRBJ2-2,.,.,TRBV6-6,CASSPGWTGELFF,TGTGCCAGCAGTCCCGGGTGGACCGGGGAGCTGTTTTTT
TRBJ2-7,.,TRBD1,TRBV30,CARGQRDEQYF,TGTGCCAGGGGACAGAGGGACGAGCAGTACTTC
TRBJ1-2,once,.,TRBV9,CASSEDSSYGYTF,TGTGCCAGCAGCGAGGACAGTTCCTATGGCTACACCTTC
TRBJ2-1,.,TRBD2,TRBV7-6,CASSPATSVNEQFF,TGTGCCAGCAGCCCAGCCACTAGCGTGAATGAGCAGTTCTTC
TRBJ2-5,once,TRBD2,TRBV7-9,CASSLVRLAGGLQETQYF,TGTGCCAGCAGCTTAGTACGGCTAGCGGGGGGCCTACAAGAGACCCAGTACTTC
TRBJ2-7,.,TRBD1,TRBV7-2,CASSLGQGAAYEQYF,TGTGCCAGCAGCTTAGGACAGGGGGCGGCCTACGAGCAGTACTTC
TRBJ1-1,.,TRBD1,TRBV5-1,CASSLAGTGTGEAFF,TGCGCCAGCAGCTTGGCCGGGACAGGGACTGGTGAAGCTTTCTTT
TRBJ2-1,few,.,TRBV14,CASSPLPGGSYNEQFF,TGTGCCAGCAGCCCACTGCCCGGGGGCTCCTACAATGAGCAGTTCTTC
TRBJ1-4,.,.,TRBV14,CASSQENEEKLFF,TGTGCCAGCAGCCAAGAAAATGAGGAAAAACTGTTTTTT
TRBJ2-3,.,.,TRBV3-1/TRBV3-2,CASSHGWTDPLVDTQYF,TGTGCCAGCAGCCATGGATGGACTGACCCCCTCGTTGATACGCAGTATTTT
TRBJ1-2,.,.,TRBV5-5,CASSGQPNYGYTF,TGTGCCAGCAGCGGACAGCCTAACTATGGCTACACCTTC
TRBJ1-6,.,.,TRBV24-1,CATSPRVPYNSPLHF,TGTGCCACCAGTCCCAGGGTTCCCTATAATTCACCCCTCCACTTT
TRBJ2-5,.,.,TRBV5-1,CASSPNTGYQETQYF,TGCGCCAGCAGCCCAAACACAGGGTACCAAGAGACCCAGTACTTC
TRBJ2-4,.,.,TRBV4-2,CASSQILGKRPHIQYF,TGTGCCAGCAGCCAGATTTTGGGCAAACGCCCACACATTCAGTACTTC
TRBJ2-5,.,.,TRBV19,CASSITGRGETQYF,TGTGCCAGTAGTATCACAGGGAGGGGAGAGACCCAGTACTTC
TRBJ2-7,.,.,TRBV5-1,CASSLEPGEGYEQYF,TGCGCCAGCAGCTTGGAGCCAGGGGAGGGCTACGAGCAGTACTTC